This is a list of T cell receptor beta chains from one sample in a study of blood T cell repertoires in COVID-19. The method was immunoSEQ multiplex PCR; TCRdb's version includes in-frame clones alone and lacks a portion of them. The sample lists roughly 230,000 clones; 65% to 85% were seen once. The sequenced sample was peripheral blood. The receptor set was obtained from a man between 45 and 60 years old with active or convalescent COVID-19. The CDR3 runs from the conserved cysteine through the conserved F or W. The D gene is left open where the match is weak. Clone size is not always given. Where it is, it says once, few, many or a class for expanded clones.

size,D,J,V,DNA,CDR3
once,-,TRBJ1-2,TRBV28,TGTGCCAGCACATCGGGTTACGACTATGGCTACACCTTC,CASTSGYDYGYTF
-,-,TRBJ2-3,TRBV9,TGTGCCAGCAGCGTAGGGACAGCGGGAACGCAGTATTTT,CASSVGTAGTQYF
-,-,TRBJ1-1,TRBV2,TGTGCCAGCAGTGTGGCCAGGGGAGCTTTCTTT,CASSVARGAFF
few,-,TRBJ1-1,TRBV23-1,TGCGCCAGCTCCGGAGCGGCGAACACTGAAGCTTTCTTT,CASSGAANTEAFF
-,-,TRBJ2-3,TRBV5-1,TGCGCCAGCACACAGGCCTGGGCAGATACGCAGTATTTT,CASTQAWADTQYF
-,-,TRBJ1-1,TRBV11-1,TGTGCCAGCAGCTACCGTGGTCAGGGCTACACTGAAGCTTTCTTT,CASSYRGQGYTEAFF
-,-,TRBJ2-7,TRBV27,TGTGCCAGCAGTTTATCGAAGGCAGGGGCGAGCTCCTACGAGCAGTACTTC,CASSLSKAGASSYEQYF
-,TRBD2,TRBJ2-3,TRBV30,TGTGCCTTGAACGGGGGGGCCGGGACAGATACGCAGTATTTT,CALNGGAGTDTQYF
-,-,TRBJ2-7,TRBV29-1,TGCAGCGTTGACCAGGGCTCCTACGAGCAGTACTTC,CSVDQGSYEQYF
-,-,TRBJ1-1,TRBV14,TGTGCCAGCAGCCAAGACCCCGTACCGACAGTTGAAGCTTTCTTT,CASSQDPVPTVEAFF
-,-,TRBJ1-1,TRBV6-5,TGTGCCAGCGGTTATGTGGGGGCGCGGGCTTTCTTT,CASGYVGARAFF
-,TRBD1,TRBJ1-2,TRBV19,TGTGCCAGTAGTATAACGGGGACAGCGGGGGATGGCTACACCTTC,CASSITGTAGDGYTF
-,-,TRBJ2-1,TRBV11-2,TGTGCCAGCAGCTTAGGCCGGAGCTCCTACAATGAGCAGTTCTTC,CASSLGRSSYNEQFF
-,-,TRBJ1-2,TRBV28,TGTGCCAGCAGTTTAGAGCCCTATGGCTACACCTTC,CASSLEPYGYTF
-,-,TRBJ1-5,TRBV6-1,TGTGCCAGCAGTGAAGGGACTCCCGGCGGGCAGCCCCAGCATTTT,CASSEGTPGGQPQHF
-,TRBD2,TRBJ2-3,TRBV5-5,TGTGCCAGCAGCTTGGGGCTAGCGGCCACAGATACGCAGTATTTT,CASSLGLAATDTQYF
-,-,TRBJ1-2,TRBV3-1/TRBV3-2,TGTGCCAGCAGCCGTTCCAATAGCGGCTACACCTTC,CASSRSNSGYTF
few,TRBD2,TRBJ2-5,TRBV2,TGTGCCAGCAGCCCCGCCTTAGCGGGGGGTGAGACCCAGTACTTC,CASSPALAGGETQYF
-,TRBD2,TRBJ2-1,TRBV20-1,TGCAGTGCTAGTGGACTAGCGGGGGGTGGCGAGCAGTTCTTC,CSASGLAGGGEQFF
-,-,TRBJ1-1,TRBV28,TGTGCCAGCAGACGGACGGGGGGTCGTGCTGAAGCTTTCTTT,CASRRTGGRAEAFF
-,-,TRBJ1-5,TRBV21-1,TGTGCCAGCAGCAAAGCGGACAGGCGTCTTAGCAATCAGCCCCAGCATTTT,CASSKADRRLSNQPQHF
-,-,TRBJ2-1,TRBV11-2,TGTGCCAGCAGCTACCTTCGCGTGGGGCCGAGGAATGAGCAGTTCTTC,CASSYLRVGPRNEQFF
-,-,TRBJ2-3,TRBV24-1,TGTGCCACCAGTCTAGGAGGAGCCGCAGATACGCAGTATTTT,CATSLGGAADTQYF
-,-,TRBJ1-2,TRBV6-5,TGTGCCAGCGGGACCCCCGGGGCAGGGGACGTCTACACCTTC,CASGTPGAGDVYTF
-,TRBD2,TRBJ2-3,TRBV28,TGTGCCAGCGGGACTACAGGAGCAGGCGATACGCAGTATTTT,CASGTTGAGDTQYF
-,TRBD1,TRBJ1-5,TRBV29-1,TGCAGCGTTCGGGACAGGGGGAGCAATCAGCCCCAGCATTTT,CSVRDRGSNQPQHF
once,TRBD1,TRBJ2-5,TRBV5-1,TGCGCCAGCAGCAACGGACAGGGGTGGGTCGAGACCCAGTACTTC,CASSNGQGWVETQYF
-,-,TRBJ1-4,TRBV2,TGTGCCAGCAGTGAAGGACAGCCGAATGAAAAACTGTTTTTT,CASSEGQPNEKLFF
-,TRBD1,TRBJ2-1,TRBV7-7,TGTGCCAGCAGCTCCCGGAGCGGGACAGGGGTCCATGAGCAGTTCTTC,CASSSRSGTGVHEQFF